This T cell receptor beta chain was sequenced for a study of T cell responses to AZD1222 COVID-19 vaccine. Trimming pared 0 bases from V and 5 bases from J, leaving 13 bases between. Looked up from germline, CDR1 is MNHNY and CDR2 is SVGAGI (reference sequence). The CDR3 covers 15 residues. This table comes from immunoSEQ multiplex PCR, and its TCRdb copy is limited to in-frame clones, with some not included. The top ten clones hold less than 9% of a sample with 100,000 to 150,000 clones, less than 95% of them seen once. This specimen consisted of peripheral blood, obtained on day 0 of AZD1222 vaccination. The chain recombines TRBV6-6 with TRBJ2-5; possibly TRBD2 for D (6 bases). This TCR was sampled from an adult in good health. The CDR3 bases are TGTGCCAGCAGTTACTCAATAGCGGTTGGGGAGACCCAGTACTTC. The encoded protein is CASSYSIAVGETQYF.